This T cell receptor beta chain came from a study of shared clonotypes between healthy human individuals. Trimming removed 4 bases at V and 2 bases at J, with 10 bases between. Germline V gene lookup returns CDR1 SGHDT and CDR2 YYEEEE. The CDR3 is made up of 14 amino acids. Donation came from healthy HIV-negative adults that had no recent acute infections or vaccinations. Assay: immunoSEQ multiplex PCR; the TCRdb copy retains only in-frame clones and omits some. The table lists over a million clones, about 80% of them singletons, with approximately 1.5% in the top ten. This clone has only a few counts. The antigen remains undetermined. Findings and limits, study-wide: There were few donors, and this limited the genetic and exposure-history diversity represented.

The origin of this receptor is a man aged 18 to 29 in good health. The V and J genes are TRBV5-6 and TRBJ1-5; the D gene is possibly TRBD1 (6 bases). Material: memory CD4+ T cells sorted from blood. Documented subset: CD45RA-negative fraction. CDR3 sequence (DNA): TGTGCCAGCAGCACAAGACAGGGCAATCAGCCCCAGCATTTT. Translating it yields CASSTRQGNQPQHF.